This TCR beta chain was recovered during a study of spatial heterogeneity in lung cancer. Study-wide background: There were, on average, more than nine raw-read appearances for each unique TCR and UMI combination.

Whole-study results and caveats: Follow-up blood showed ubiquitous expanded tumor TCRs less than blood at resection did.

The CDR3 has 16 amino acids. The V end lost 0 bases, the J end lost 0 bases, and 10 bases lay between the germline ends. Germline CDR1 SGHRS, CDR2 YFSETQ. Time point defined: sample taken at primary tumor resection. Whole RNA was taken from tumor, nontumor lung or frozen PBMC; it was then sequenced unsorted. TCR cDNA molecules each carried a unique molecular identifier. TCRdb re-analysed the 5' RACE reads in MiXCR, keeping a single row per CDR3 protein. Of more than 75,000 distinct CDR3 sequences detected, 10% to 15% appear once; the ten largest clones hold roughly 4.5%. A word on this clonotype: The antigen is not known.

The chain carries TRBV5-1 and TRBJ2-1; D ambiguous. The material sequenced was PBMCs, taken at surgery. This TCR came from a male donor with early-stage non-small cell lung cancer. For the CDR3, the DNA is TGCGCCAGCAGCTTGGCCGGCAGCCTCTCCTACAATGAGCAGTTCTTC. This gives the protein CASSLAGSLSYNEQFF.